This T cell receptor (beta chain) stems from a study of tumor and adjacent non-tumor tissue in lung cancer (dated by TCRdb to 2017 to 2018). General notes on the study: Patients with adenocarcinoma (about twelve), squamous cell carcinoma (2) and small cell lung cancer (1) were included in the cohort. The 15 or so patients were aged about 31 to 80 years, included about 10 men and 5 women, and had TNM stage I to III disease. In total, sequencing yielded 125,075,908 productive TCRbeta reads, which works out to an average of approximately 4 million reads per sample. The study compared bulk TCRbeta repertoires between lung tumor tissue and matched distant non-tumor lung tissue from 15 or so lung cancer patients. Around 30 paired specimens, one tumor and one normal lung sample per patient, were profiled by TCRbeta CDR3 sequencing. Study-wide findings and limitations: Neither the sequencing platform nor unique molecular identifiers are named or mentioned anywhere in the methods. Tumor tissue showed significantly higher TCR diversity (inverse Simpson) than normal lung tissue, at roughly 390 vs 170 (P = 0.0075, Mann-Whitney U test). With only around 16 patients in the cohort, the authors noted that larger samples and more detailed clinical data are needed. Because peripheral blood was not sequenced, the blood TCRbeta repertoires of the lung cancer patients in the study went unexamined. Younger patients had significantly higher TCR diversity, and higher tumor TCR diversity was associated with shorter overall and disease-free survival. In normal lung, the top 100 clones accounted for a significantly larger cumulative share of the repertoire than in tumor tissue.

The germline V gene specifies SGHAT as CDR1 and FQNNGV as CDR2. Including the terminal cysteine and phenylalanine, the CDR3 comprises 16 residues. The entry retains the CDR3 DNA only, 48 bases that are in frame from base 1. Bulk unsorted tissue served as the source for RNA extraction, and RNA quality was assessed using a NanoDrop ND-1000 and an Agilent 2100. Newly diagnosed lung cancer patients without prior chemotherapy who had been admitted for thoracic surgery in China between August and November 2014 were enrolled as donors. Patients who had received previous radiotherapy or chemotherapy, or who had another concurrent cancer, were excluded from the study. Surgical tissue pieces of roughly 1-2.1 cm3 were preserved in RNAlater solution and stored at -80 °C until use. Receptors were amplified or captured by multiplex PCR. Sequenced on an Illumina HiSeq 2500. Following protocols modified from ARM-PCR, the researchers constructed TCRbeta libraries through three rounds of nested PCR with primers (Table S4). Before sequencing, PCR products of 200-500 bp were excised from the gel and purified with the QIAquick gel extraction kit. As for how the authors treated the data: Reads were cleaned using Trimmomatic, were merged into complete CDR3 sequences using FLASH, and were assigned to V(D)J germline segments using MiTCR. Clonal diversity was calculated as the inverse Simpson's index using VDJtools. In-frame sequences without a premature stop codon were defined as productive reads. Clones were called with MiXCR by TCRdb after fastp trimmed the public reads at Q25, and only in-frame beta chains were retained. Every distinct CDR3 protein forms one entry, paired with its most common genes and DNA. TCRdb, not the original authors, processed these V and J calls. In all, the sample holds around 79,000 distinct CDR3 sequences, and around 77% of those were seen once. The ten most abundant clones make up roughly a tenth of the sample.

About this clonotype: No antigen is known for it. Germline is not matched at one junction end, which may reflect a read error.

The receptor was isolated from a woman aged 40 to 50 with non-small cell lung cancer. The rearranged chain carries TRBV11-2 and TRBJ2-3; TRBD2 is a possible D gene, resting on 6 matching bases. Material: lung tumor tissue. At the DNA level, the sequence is TGTACCAGCAGCTTAGCGTCTAGCACTAGCACAGATATGCAGTATTTT. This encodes CTSSLASSTSTDMQYF.